The sample holds a few counts of the clone carrying this T cell receptor (beta chain). Germline lookup yields CDR1 SGHTA and CDR2 FQGNSA. V was clipped by 5 bases and J by 0 bases; unmatched bases: 4. The CDR3 sequence is 15 residues long. The sample belongs to a study of spatial heterogeneity in lung cancer. Study summary: The average count in raw reads for each unique TCR and UMI combination exceeded 9.5 appearances.

Regarding time point: sample taken at primary tumor resection. TCRdb independently ran MiXCR on the 5' RACE reads; one entry per CDR3 protein. Seen here are around 89,000 distinct CDR3 sequences, roughly 12% observed once, and the top ten hold approximately 39%. This specimen was PBMCs, taken at surgery. The rearrangement links TRBV7-2 to TRBJ2-1; TRBD2 agrees at 7 bases. The sequence derives from a male donor with early-stage non-small cell lung cancer. The CDR3 loop is CASSASGTSYNEQFF. The DNA for the CDR3 is TGTGCCAGCAGCGCCAGCGGGACCTCCTACAATGAGCAGTTCTTC.